This passage covers 6 T cell receptor beta chains from one sample sequenced in a study of Tregs in tolerant kidney transplant recipients. Libraries were prepared by immunoSEQ multiplex PCR; TCRdb keeps only in-frame clonotypes and omits some of them. In total, the table holds roughly 5,300 clones. Mixed chimerism was transient after nonmyeloablative marrow transplants from related graft donors. The sequences come from CD4+ T cells from blood (PBMCs), collected about 15 months after the transplant. Receptors were obtained from a human patient who received a combined kidney and bone marrow transplant. The graft donor may have given rise to some T cells.

In the case of this clone: The read ends 3 residues before the CDR3 terminus; that terminus is restored from the germline J gene. Distinct nucleotide sequences in the sample also encode this CDR3. V and J are TRBV30 and TRBJ2-6; D is unresolved. Trimming cost V 5 bases and J 0 bases, with 5 bases left between them. CDR1 is GTSNPN and CDR2 is SVGIG in the germline V gene (reference sequence). The CDR3 runs to 13 residues. CDR3: CAWGLSGANVLTF. The sequenced CDR3 bases are TGTGCCTGGGGCCTCTCTGGGGCCAACGTC.

Concerning this clone itself: A junction end diverges from the germline sequence, so it may reflect a read error. Coverage ceases 3 residues before the CDR3 finishes, and the germline J gene fills in the end. The rearrangement links TRBV4-2 to TRBJ2-4; 7 bases fit TRBD1. Germline V gives CDR1 LGHNA, CDR2 YNFKEQ. CDR3 size: 15 residues. Partial CDR3 DNA: TGCGCCAGCAGCCAAGATTACAGGGGTCGGTACATT. It is translated as CASSQDYRGRYI. The complete CDR3 protein is CASSQDYRGRYIQYF.

With regard to this clone: The read stops 3 residues short of the end of the CDR3; the missing end is completed from the germline J gene. The chain carries TRBV19 and TRBJ2-7; 9 bases line up with TRBD1. The germline CDR1 and CDR2 sequences are LNHDA and SQIVND (reference sequence). V lost 9 bases, J lost 5 bases, and 5 bases stayed unmatched. CDR3 length: 12 residues. The covered CDR3 bases are TGTGCCAGCCGGGACAGGGCCCACGAG. Encoded protein: CASRDRAHE. The entire CDR3 sequence reads CASRDRAHEQYF.

A remark on this clone: The CDR3 end falls 3 residues outside the read, so it is completed with the germline J gene. The chain carries TRBV20-1 and TRBJ1-2, with 10 nucleotides matching TRBD1. Germline V gene lookup returns CDR1 DFQATT and CDR2 SNEGSKA (reference sequence). This CDR3 region has 16 residues. Incomplete CDR3 DNA: TGCAGTGCTAGCCGGCTCCGGACAGGGGGAGGAGGAGGC. Residues: CSASRLRTGGGGG. The whole CDR3 protein is CSASRLRTGGGGGYTF.

The CDR3 DNA, read in part, is TGTGCCAGCAGTGAAGCGCGGGGTCCTCTCACAGATACG. This codes for CASSEARGPLTDT. The CDR3 reads in full as CASSEARGPLTDTQYF. The chain links TRBV2 to TRBJ2-3, with D tentatively TRBD2 (6 bases). The observed sequence ends 3 residues before the CDR3 terminus, with the missing tail filled in from the germline J gene. Germline V gene sequence: CDR1 SNHLY, CDR2 FYNNEI. The CDR3 is 16 amino acids. V lost 0 bases and J 2 bases, leaving 12 bases between the germline ends. The full variable domain, rest sourced from reference TRBV2 and TRBJ2-3, is EPEVTQTPSHQVTQMGQEVILRCVPISNHLYFYWYRQILGQKVEFLVSFYNNEISEKSEIFDDQFSVERPDGSNFTLKIRSTKLEDSAMYFCASSEARGPLTDTQYFGPGTRLTVL.

For this clone: The read terminates 3 residues before the CDR3 end, so the remaining end is supplied by the germline J gene. The J gene is TRBJ2-3, the V gene TRBV5-5; weak D call: TRBD2 (5 bases). This CDR3 contains 12 residues. CDR1 and CDR2 (germline): SGHKS, YYEKEE (reference sequence). Trimming shortened V by 0 bases and J by 6 bases, and 5 bases separated the two germline ends. CDR3 residues: CASSLGGDTQYF. The DNA read from the CDR3 is TGTGCCAGCAGCTTGGGAGGGGATACG.